This entry concerns a single T cell receptor (beta chain). The data stem from a study of blood T cell repertoires in COVID-19. CDR1 and CDR2 (germline): SGHTA, FQGTGA. CDR3 length: 12 residues. The J segment lost 14 bases and the V segment lost 4 bases, leaving 5 bases of the junction unmatched. Sequencing was performed with immunoSEQ multiplex PCR; in TCRdb, only in-frame clones are kept and a portion is missing. The table lists about 81,000 clones, around 80% of them singletons. The chain couples TRBV7-3 to TRBJ1-6, with TRBD1 identical over 7 bases. The sequenced sample was peripheral blood. This TCR was sampled from a human donor in a cohort sampled during active COVID-19. Written as DNA, the CDR3 is TGTGCCAGCAGCTCGTCGACAGGGTCCCTCCACTTT. This sequence encodes CASSSSTGSLHF.